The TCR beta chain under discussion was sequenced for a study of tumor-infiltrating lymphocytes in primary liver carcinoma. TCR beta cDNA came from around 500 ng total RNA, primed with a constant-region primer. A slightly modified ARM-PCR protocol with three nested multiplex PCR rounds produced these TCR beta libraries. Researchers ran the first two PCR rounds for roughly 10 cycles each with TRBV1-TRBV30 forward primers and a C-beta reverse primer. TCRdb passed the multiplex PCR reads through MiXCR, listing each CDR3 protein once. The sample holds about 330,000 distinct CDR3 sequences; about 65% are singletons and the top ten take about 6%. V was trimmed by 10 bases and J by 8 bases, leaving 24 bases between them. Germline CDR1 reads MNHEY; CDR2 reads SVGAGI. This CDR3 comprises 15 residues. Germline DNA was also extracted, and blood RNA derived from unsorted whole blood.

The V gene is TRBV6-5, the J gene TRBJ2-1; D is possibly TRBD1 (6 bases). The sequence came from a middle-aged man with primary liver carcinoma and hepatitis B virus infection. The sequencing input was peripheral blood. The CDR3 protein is CATARLQGPYDEQFF. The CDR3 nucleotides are TGTGCCACCGCAAGGTTACAGGGCCCATACGATGAGCAGTTCTTC.